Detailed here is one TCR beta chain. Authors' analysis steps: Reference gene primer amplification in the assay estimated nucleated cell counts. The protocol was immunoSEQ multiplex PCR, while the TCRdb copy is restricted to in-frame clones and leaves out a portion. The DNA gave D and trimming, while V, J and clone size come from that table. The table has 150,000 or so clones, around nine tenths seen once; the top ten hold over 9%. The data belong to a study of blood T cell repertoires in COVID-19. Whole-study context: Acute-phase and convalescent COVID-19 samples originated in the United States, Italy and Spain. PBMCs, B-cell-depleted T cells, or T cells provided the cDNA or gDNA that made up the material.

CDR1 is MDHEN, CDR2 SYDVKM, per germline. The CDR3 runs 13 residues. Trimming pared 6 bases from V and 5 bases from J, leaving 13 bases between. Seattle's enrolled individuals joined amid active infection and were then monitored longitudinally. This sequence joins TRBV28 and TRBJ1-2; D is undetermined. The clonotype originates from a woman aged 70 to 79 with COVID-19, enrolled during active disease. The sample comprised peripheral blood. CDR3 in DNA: TGTGCCAGCAGCAATACACAGCTATATGGCTACACCTTC. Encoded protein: CASSNTQLYGYTF.